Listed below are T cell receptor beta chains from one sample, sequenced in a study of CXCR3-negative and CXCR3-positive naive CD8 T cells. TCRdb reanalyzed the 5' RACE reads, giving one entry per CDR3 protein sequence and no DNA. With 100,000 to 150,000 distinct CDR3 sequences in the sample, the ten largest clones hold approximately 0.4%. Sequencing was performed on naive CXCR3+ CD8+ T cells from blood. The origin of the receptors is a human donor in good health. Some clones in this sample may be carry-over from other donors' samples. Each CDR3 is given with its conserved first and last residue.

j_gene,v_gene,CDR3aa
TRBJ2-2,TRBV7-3,CASSLSGGEATGELFF
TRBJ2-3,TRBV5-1,CASSLGGLSGDTQYF
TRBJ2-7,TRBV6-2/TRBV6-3,CASSYWGEGEQYF
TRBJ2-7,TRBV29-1,CSVEGLEYEQYF
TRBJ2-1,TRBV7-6,CASSSGLAGDNEQFF
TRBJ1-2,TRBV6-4,CARGPRENYGYTF
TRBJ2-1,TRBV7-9,CASSSTGTSVSSYNEQFF
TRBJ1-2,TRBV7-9,CASSFGTGGNYGYTF
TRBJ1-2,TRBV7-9,CASSPGLNGYTF
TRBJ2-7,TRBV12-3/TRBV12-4,CASSFRLAGQYEQYF
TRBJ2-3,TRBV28,CASSRRREVADTQYF
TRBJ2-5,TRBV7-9,CASSFESSRETQYF
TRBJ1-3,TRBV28,CASSFYAEMGNTIYF
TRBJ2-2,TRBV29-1,CSVAQSTGELFF
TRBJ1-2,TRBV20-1,CSASVEANYGYTF
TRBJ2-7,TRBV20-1,CSARDRVGQGVPGEQYF
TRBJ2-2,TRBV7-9,CASGAPLTGELFF
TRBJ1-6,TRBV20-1,CSASGGGQGESSYNSPLHF
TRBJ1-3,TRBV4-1,CASSPWTGASGNTIYF
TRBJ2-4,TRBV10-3,CAISDRGQEGAKNIQYF
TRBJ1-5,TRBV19,CASSIVGAEPPQHF
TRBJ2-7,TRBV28,CASSLAGGYSYEQYF
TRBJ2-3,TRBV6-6,CASSYTSGGMGADTQYF
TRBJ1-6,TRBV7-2,CASSSVINPSPLHF